This T cell receptor (beta chain) was captured by sequencing in a study of blood T cell repertoires in COVID-19. At the level of the study: There were acute and convalescent COVID-19 samples, and they came from the United States, Italy and Spain. Sample material is recorded as cDNA or gDNA derived from T cells, B-cell-depleted T cells, or PBMCs.

The repertoire was sequenced with immunoSEQ multiplex PCR; TCRdb's copy has only in-frame clones and lacks some. The sample has roughly 89,000 clones; approximately 80% are singletons. V shed 3 bases, J shed 6 bases, and the junction held 6 bases outside the gene matches. This CDR3 contains 13 residues. CDR1 DFQATT and CDR2 SNEGSKA come from the germline V gene (reference sequence). V gene TRBV20-1 combines with J gene TRBJ2-7; 9 bases match TRBD2. The TCR originated in an elderly woman with acute or convalescent COVID-19. The sample taken for sequencing was peripheral blood. CDR3 in amino acids: CSASASGVSEQYF. The DNA for the CDR3 is TGCAGTGCTAGTGCTAGCGGGGTATCCGAGCAGTACTTC.